The next 29 T cell receptor beta chains were all read from a single sample in a study of T cells in Graves' hyperthyroidism and ophthalmopathy. Researchers amplified the TCR beta CDR3 regions from RNA transcripts. Carried out on the TCR CDR3, a first-round RT-PCR used the HTBI primer set. TCRdb called the multiplex PCR reads again in MiXCR, with one record for every CDR3 protein. The table records over 120,000 distinct CDR3 sequences, over 20% of them present only once. Sequenced input: blood. Source of these receptors: a woman between 50 and 59 years old with Graves' hyperthyroidism that later progressed to Graves' ophthalmopathy.

The rearrangement joins TRBV7-9 to TRBJ1-6; weak D call: TRBD1 (6 bases). Germline V gives CDR1 SEHNR, CDR2 FQNEAQ (reference sequence). V was cut by 6 bases and J by 2 bases, with 14 bases left in between. The length of the CDR3 is 16 residues. This CDR3 reads CASRIGGSAYNSPLHF. The CDR3 nucleotides read TGTGCCAGCAGAATAGGGGGGTCGGCCTATAATTCACCCCTCCACTTT.

V and J are TRBV4-3 and TRBJ2-3; TRBD1 agrees at 9 bases. This CDR3 spans 18 amino acids. The trim removed 1 base at V and 4 bases at J, leaving 12 bases unmatched. CDR1 and CDR2 (germline): LGHNA, YSLEER. The CDR3, as DNA: TGCGCCAGCAGCCAAGGTCCATGGGACAGGGTCGTGGCAGATACGCAGTATTTT. As protein: CASSQGPWDRVVADTQYF.

This clonotype was recorded many times. This sequence joins TRBV9 and TRBJ2-7; D uncertain. V shed 0 bases and J shed 0 bases, with 10 bases lying between them. Germline loops: CDR1 SGDLS, CDR2 YYNGEE. The CDR3 contains 15 residues. CDR3 sequence: CASSVEPGDSYEQYF. CDR3 nucleotide sequence: TGTGCCAGCAGCGTAGAACCCGGCGACTCCTACGAGCAGTACTTC. Variable domain in full (rest from reference TRBV9 and TRBJ2-7): DSGVTQTPKHLITATGQRVTLRCSPRSGDLSVYWYQQSLDQGLQFLIQYYNGEERAKGNILERFSAQQFPDLHSELNLSSLELGDSALYFCASSVEPGDSYEQYFGPGTRLTVT.

This clonotype occurred a few times. The genes are TRBV7-9 and TRBJ2-1; TRBD2 aligns across 7 bases. V gave up 7 bases and J gave up 5 bases; unmatched junction bases: 5. The CDR3 has 13 amino acids. The germline V gene has CDR1 SEHNR and CDR2 FQNEAQ (reference sequence). CDR3: CASILGGDNEQFF. CDR3 nucleotides: TGTGCCAGCATCCTTGGGGGGGACAATGAGCAGTTCTTC.

This clonotype came up a few times. V usage is TRBV14 and J usage is TRBJ1-2; a possible D gene is TRBD1 (5 bases). Trimming took 0 bases from V and 6 from J, leaving 14 bases between them. This CDR3 is built from 15 residues. Germline V gene data show CDR1 as SGHDN and CDR2 as FVKESK. CDR3 residues: CASSQDLVGRDGYTF. The CDR3 DNA sequence: TGTGCCAGCAGCCAAGATCTCGTGGGGCGGGATGGCTACACCTTC.

This clonotype occurred once. CDR3: CASSEAFAGQPQHF. CDR3 DNA: TGTGCCAGCAGCGAAGCCTTCGCGGGACAGCCCCAGCATTTT. The chain recombines TRBV3-1 with TRBJ1-5; D is unresolved. V dropped 5 bases and J dropped 7 bases, with 15 bases sitting between them. The germline V gene has CDR1 LGHDT and CDR2 YNNKEL (reference sequence). This CDR3 comprises 14 residues.

This clonotype was seen ten or more times. V is TRBV6-1 and J is TRBJ1-1; D is uncertain. The CDR3 consists of 11 residues. Germline V gives CDR1 MNHNS, CDR2 SASEGT. This CDR3 is CATRESSEAFF. The CDR3 nucleotides read TGTGCTACGAGGGAATCGTCTGAAGCTTTCTTT.

This clonotype was detected ten times or more. The chain uses TRBV28 and TRBJ1-5; 8 bases agree with TRBD1. The length of the CDR3 is 16 residues. V was clipped by 7 bases and J by 7 bases; unmatched bases: 15. The germline gives CDR1 MDHEN, CDR2 SYDVKM. The CDR3 region has the DNA TGTGCCAGCACTCCGGTGACAGGGGCGCGAGGACAGCCCCAGCATTTT. Protein sequence: CASTPVTGARGQPQHF.

This clonotype has ten or more counts. The chain joins TRBV7-9 to TRBJ2-7, with 10 bases matching TRBD1. J was trimmed by 6 bases and V by 4 bases; bases with no gene match: 12. Germline values: CDR1 SEHNR, CDR2 FQNEAQ (reference sequence). The length of the CDR3 is 16 residues. Here the CDR3 DNA reads TGTGCCAGCAGCTCATACATGAGACAGGGGGCGTTCGAGCAGTACTTC. This sequence encodes CASSSYMRQGAFEQYF.

This clonotype showed up many times. This chain links TRBV30 with TRBJ1-5; D ambiguous. CDR1 and CDR2 from the germline V gene are GTSNPN and SVGIG (reference sequence). Trimming cost V 2 bases and J 2 bases, with 7 bases left between them. The CDR3 runs 13 residues. DNA of the CDR3: TGTGCCTGGAGTCCGTCCGGCAATCAGCCCCAGCATTTT. Residues: CAWSPSGNQPQHF.

This clonotype came up many times. V gene TRBV28 combines with J gene TRBJ2-7; D may be TRBD2 (5 bases). This CDR3 region has 15 residues. Germline assignment: CDR1 MDHEN and CDR2 SYDVKM. The ends were cut back, 3 bases at V and 2 bases at J, with 14 bases in the middle. CDR3 region: CASSLSGVGTYEQYF. The CDR3 bases are TGTGCCAGCAGTTTGAGCGGAGTTGGGACCTACGAGCAGTACTTC.

Note on this clonotype: A much bigger clone sits one base away, suggesting this may be a read error. The chain combines TRBV30 with TRBJ2-1; perhaps TRBD2 as D (5 bases). V was clipped by 7 bases and J by 8 bases, with 24 bases between them. This CDR3 is built from 15 residues. The germline gives CDR1 GTSNPN, CDR2 SVGIG (reference sequence). The CDR3 region is CASRGNAAPGDEQFF. In DNA form, the CDR3 reads TGTGCCTCTCGGGGTAATGCGGCCCCAGGCGATGAGCAGTTCTTC. Based on the CDR3 plus reference TRBV30 and TRBJ2-1, the full variable domain is SQTIHQWPATLVQPVGSPLSLECTVEGTSNPNLYWYRQAAGRGLQLLFYSVGIGQISSEVPQNLSASRPQDRQFILSSKKLLLSDSGFYLCASRGNAAPGDEQFFGPGTRLTVL.

The table lists this clonotype with a few counts. The V call is TRBV24-1, the J call TRBJ1-5, with D unclear. Germline-derived CDR1 and CDR2 are KGHDR and SFDVKD. The length of the CDR3 is 14 residues. V dropped 4 bases and J dropped 1 base, with 7 bases sitting between them. For the CDR3, the DNA is TGTGCCACCAGTGAAAGCTGGAGCAATCAGCCCCAGCATTTT. Translated, it gives CATSESWSNQPQHF.

This clonotype was observed at least ten times. The chain uses TRBV7-9 and TRBJ2-3; 8 bases are shared with TRBD2. The CDR3 sequence is 16 residues long. V lost 2 bases and J lost 8; bases outside the gene matches: 12. Germline-derived CDR1 and CDR2 are SEHNR and FQNEAQ (reference sequence). CDR3 residues: CASSLRGDGRGGTQYF. The DNA of the CDR3 is TGTGCCAGCAGCTTACGAGGCGACGGGAGGGGTGGTACGCAGTATTTT.

This clonotype came up a few times. The chain couples TRBV5-1 to TRBJ2-2, with 7 bases identical to TRBD2. This CDR3 spans 16 amino acids. The ends lost 4 bases at V and 6 bases at J; junction bases unmatched: 12. Germline values: CDR1 SGHRS, CDR2 YFSETQ. The CDR3 loop reads CASSPAGLDVAGELFF. The CDR3 bases are TGCGCCAGCAGCCCGGCCGGACTAGATGTTGCCGGGGAGCTGTTTTTT. Full variable domain (outside the CDR3, taken from reference TRBV5-1 and TRBJ2-2): KAGVTQTPRYLIKTRGQQVTLSCSPISGHRSVSWYQQTPGQGLQFLFEYFSETQRNKGNFPGRFSGRQFSNSRSEMNVSTLELGDSALYLCASSPAGLDVAGELFFGEGSRLTVL.

There are many counts of this clonotype. This chain links TRBV20-1 with TRBJ1-5; the D is unclear. V lost 0 bases and J 0 bases, leaving 12 bases between the germline ends. CDR3 length: 16 residues. Germline V lookup: CDR1 DFQATT, CDR2 SNEGSKA (reference sequence). The CDR3 here is CSARDPGLGSNQPQHF. DNA of the CDR3: TGCAGTGCTAGAGATCCGGGTCTCGGTAGCAATCAGCCCCAGCATTTT.

This clonotype was counted once. J is TRBJ1-5 and V is TRBV7-2; TRBD1 matches 8 bases. This CDR3 is built from 14 residues. The V segment lost 5 bases and the J segment 5 bases; nucleotides outside the gene matches: 5. Germline CDR1 SGHTA, CDR2 FQGNSA. For the CDR3, the DNA is TGTGCCAGCAGCGCAGGGACAGGACATCAGCCCCAGCATTTT. Translation: CASSAGTGHQPQHF.

The J gene is TRBJ1-1, the V gene TRBV20-1; 8 nucleotides match TRBD1. This CDR3 is built from 12 residues. The germline gives CDR1 DFQATT, CDR2 SNEGSKA (reference sequence). The CDR3 loop reads CRQDREGTEAFF. As DNA, the CDR3 is TGCAGGCAGGACAGGGAGGGAACTGAAGCTTTCTTT.

The table lists this clonotype with many counts. This chain joins TRBV28 and TRBJ2-4; maybe TRBD1 (6 bases). Trimming removed 5 bases at V and 4 bases at J, with 15 bases between. This CDR3 has 15 amino acids. The germline gives CDR1 MDHEN, CDR2 SYDVKM. CDR3 sequence (DNA): TGTGCCAGCAGTCCCCCCGGGACATCTAAAAACATTCAGTACTTC. Protein: CASSPPGTSKNIQYF.

This clonotype appeared many times. The junction and the germline gene differ at one end; a read error may be behind it. Here the CDR3 DNA reads TGTGCCAGCAGTTTAGCCCCCGGGGGAGGCCAAGAGACCCAGTACTTC. Protein product: CASSLAPGGGQETQYF. The chain couples TRBV11-2 to TRBJ2-5; D possibly corresponds to TRBD2 (6 bases). There are 16 residues in the CDR3. Germline V gene lookup returns CDR1 SGHAT and CDR2 FQNNGV.

This clonotype was detected many times. J is TRBJ2-7 and V is TRBV10-2; TRBD1 might be the D (5 bases). Per the germline V gene, CDR1 is WSHSY and CDR2 is SAAADI. This CDR3 comprises 12 residues. The V end was cut by 2 bases, the J end by 3 bases, with 5 bases between. The DNA of the CDR3 is TGCGCCAGCAGTGAGCAGGGCTACGAGCAGTACTTC. Amino acids: CASSEQGYEQYF.

This clonotype was picked up a small number of times. The V gene is TRBV9, the J gene TRBJ2-7; 9 bases align to TRBD1. V gave up 4 bases and J gave up 3 bases; unmatched junction bases: 8. The CDR3 is 15 residues long. Per the germline V gene, CDR1 is SGDLS and CDR2 is YYNGEE. The CDR3 is CASSLGRQGVYEQYF. The CDR3 DNA is TGTGCCAGCAGCTTAGGCCGACAGGGGGTCTACGAGCAGTACTTC.

Comments on this clonotype: This clone may be a read error of a much larger clone one base away. The gene calls are TRBV27 and TRBJ2-2, with a possible D match to TRBD2 (7 bases). CDR1 and CDR2 from the germline V gene are MNHEY and SMNVEV (reference sequence). This CDR3 spans 15 amino acids. V was pared by 4 bases and J by 4 bases, with 13 bases between. The CDR3 loop is CASSWRGRGTGELFF. Written as DNA, the CDR3 is TGTGCCAGCAGTTGGCGGGGGCGTGGCACCGGGGAGCTGTTTTTT.

This clonotype appeared many times. The J gene is TRBJ1-4, the V gene TRBV30; TRBD1 might be the D (5 bases). Germline V gene lookup returns CDR1 GTSNPN and CDR2 SVGIG (reference sequence). The CDR3 totals 12 residues. Between the trimmed V and J ends, which lost 3 bases and 11 bases, there was a span of 13 bases. CDR3 in amino acids: CAWSGDRKKLFF. The CDR3 nucleotides read TGTGCCTGGAGCGGTGACAGAAAGAAACTGTTTTTT.

This clonotype showed up many times. The limits of the CDR3 on the DNA are not certain, so only TCRdb's listed CDR3 is given. This sequence joins TRBV28 and TRBJ2-5; the table's D call of TRBD1 was not tested on the DNA. Inclusive of both ends, the CDR3 amounts to 14 amino acids. CDR1 and CDR2 (germline): MDHEN, SYDVKM. The CDR3: CASSLSGRAETQYF.

This clonotype was found a few times. The rearrangement joins TRBV15 to TRBJ1-2; 7 positions agree with TRBD1. Germline lookup yields CDR1 LNHNV and CDR2 YYDKDF (reference sequence). This CDR3 contains 16 residues. V gave up 0 bases and J gave up 8 bases; unmatched junction bases: 12. In DNA form, the CDR3 reads TGTGCCACCAGCAGAGATTTTGCCAGGGGGACGAGAGGCTACACCTTC. Its protein product is CATSRDFARGTRGYTF.

In its sample, this clonotype was seen a few times. Just one base apart from a much larger clone, this may be a read error. The chain combines TRBV30 with TRBJ1-5, with unresolved D. There are 13 residues in the CDR3. CDR1 and CDR2 (germline): GTSNPN, SVGIG (reference sequence). The DNA of the CDR3 is TGTGCCTGGGATCGGGGTAGCAATCAGTCCCAGCATTTT. It encodes CAWDRGSNQSQHF.

The V call is TRBV24-1, the J call TRBJ1-2, with TRBD1 matching 7 bases. After removal of 7 bases from V and 2 bases from J, the junction contained 6 bases not matched to a gene. The length of the CDR3 is 14 residues. Germline-derived CDR1 and CDR2 are KGHDR and SFDVKD. The CDR3 here is CATSPRGGNYGYTF. The CDR3 DNA reads TGTGCCACCAGCCCCAGGGGGGGGAACTATGGCTACACCTTC.

The gene calls are TRBV9 and TRBJ2-7, with TRBD2 identical over 8 bases. With V trimmed by 0 bases and J by 2 bases, 7 bases remained unmatched. The CDR3 has 16 residues. Germline loops: CDR1 SGDLS, CDR2 YYNGEE. The CDR3: CASSVGGTGLAYEQYF. In nucleotides, the CDR3 is TGTGCCAGCAGCGTAGGAGGGACGGGACTAGCCTACGAGCAGTACTTC.